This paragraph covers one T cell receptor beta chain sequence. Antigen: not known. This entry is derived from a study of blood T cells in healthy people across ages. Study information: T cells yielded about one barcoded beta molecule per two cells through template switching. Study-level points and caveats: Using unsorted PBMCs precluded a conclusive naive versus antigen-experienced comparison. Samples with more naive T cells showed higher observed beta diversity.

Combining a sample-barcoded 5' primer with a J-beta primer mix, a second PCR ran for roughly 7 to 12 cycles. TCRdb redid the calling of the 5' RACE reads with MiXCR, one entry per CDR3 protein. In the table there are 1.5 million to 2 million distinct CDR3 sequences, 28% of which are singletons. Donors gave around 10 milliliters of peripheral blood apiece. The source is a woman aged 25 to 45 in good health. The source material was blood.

The CDR3 spells CASSLGGGGPYNEQFF. CDR3 coding DNA: TGTGCCAGCAGTTTGGGGGGGGGAGGGCCGTACAATGAGCAGTTCTTC. J is TRBJ2-1 and V is TRBV27, with TRBD2 matching over 7 bases. The CDR3 loop spans 16 amino acids. Germline CDR1 reads MNHEY; CDR2 reads SMNVEV (reference sequence). V lost 3 bases to trimming and J lost 4 bases; unmatched junction nucleotides: 9.